One sample yielded the 18 T cell receptor beta chains listed below, sequenced in a study of T cell repertoires in cytomegalovirus infection. TCRdb independently ran MiXCR on the reads; one entry per CDR3 protein. The table includes under 50,000 distinct CDR3 sequences, 21% detected once. Which antigens these TCRs recognize remains unknown. The sample consisted of CD8+ T cells from cultured PBMCs, taken from culture after CMV antigen stimulation. These receptors were collected from a human donor in good health (CMV status not recorded). Some clones in this sample may be carry-over from other donors' samples.

This clonotype was seen a handful of times. This chain links TRBV6-5 with TRBJ1-1, with 8 bases matching TRBD1. V lost 7 bases and J lost 0; bases outside the gene matches: 13. Germline V gene data show CDR1 as MNHEY and CDR2 as SVGAGI. The CDR3 consists of 17 residues. The CDR3 bases are TGTGCCAGCACCCTTTCCTGGACAGGGAGGATGAACACTGAAGCTTTCTTT. It is translated as CASTLSWTGRMNTEAFF.

This clonotype was seen more than once but under ten times. The chain carries TRBV7-2 and TRBJ2-5; TRBD2 agrees at 9 bases. This CDR3 region has 18 residues. V lost 0 bases, J lost 1 base, and 9 bases stayed unmatched. Germline CDR1 and CDR2: SGHTA and FQGNSA. The CDR3 reads CASSLALRLAEIQETQYF. The CDR3 DNA reads TGTGCCAGCAGCTTAGCTCTGCGACTAGCGGAGATCCAAGAGACCCAGTACTTC.

The chain joins TRBV27 to TRBJ1-1; TRBD1 aligns across 7 bases. Germline lookup yields CDR1 MNHEY and CDR2 SMNVEV (reference sequence). V was pared by 7 bases and J by 0 bases, with 5 bases of the junction left unmatched. The CDR3 contains 14 residues. DNA of the CDR3: TGTGCCAGCACCACAGGGACAGTGAACACTGAAGCTTTCTTT. As protein: CASTTGTVNTEAFF.

The chain carries TRBV27 and TRBJ1-4, with D hard to call. The CDR3 spans 12 residues. The germline gives CDR1 MNHEY, CDR2 SMNVEV (reference sequence). The V gene lost 5 bases and the J gene lost 7 bases, with 8 bases spanning the gap. The CDR3 DNA reads as TGTGCCAGCAGTCCGGATGGTGAAAAACTGTTTTTT. Its protein is CASSPDGEKLFF.

The chain couples TRBV7-2 to TRBJ1-2; D is uncertain. V was clipped by 8 bases and J by 8 bases, with 18 bases between them. The germline gives CDR1 SGHTA, CDR2 FQGNSA. This CDR3 spans 13 amino acids. The CDR3 here is CASSPGPIDGYTF. In nucleotides, the CDR3 is TGTGCCAGCTCCCCAGGCCCCATTGACGGCTACACCTTC.

The chain recombines TRBV7-9 with TRBJ1-1; 8 bases are shared with TRBD1. The germline V gene encodes CDR1 SEHNR and CDR2 FQNEAQ (reference sequence). This CDR3 comprises 15 residues. Trimming at V came to 5 bases and at J to 0 bases, leaving 5 bases not matched to a gene. The CDR3 reads CASSPGQGMNTEAFF. For the CDR3, the DNA is TGTGCCAGCAGCCCTGGACAGGGAATGAACACTGAAGCTTTCTTT.

The chain recombines TRBV7-2 with TRBJ2-1; 10 nucleotides match TRBD2. Germline CDR1 reads SGHTA; CDR2 reads FQGNSA. This CDR3 comprises 16 residues. The V segment lost 4 bases and the J segment 4 bases; nucleotides outside the gene matches: 7. The CDR3, as DNA: TGTGCCAGCAGCTCACAACTAGCGGGACATTACAATGAGCAGTTCTTC. Translated, it gives CASSSQLAGHYNEQFF.

The genes are TRBV4-1 and TRBJ2-2, with TRBD2 identical over 14 bases. This CDR3 region has 19 residues. The germline V gene encodes CDR1 MGHRA and CDR2 YSYEKL. The V and J ends lost 3 bases and 3 bases, in that order; junction bases with no gene match: 9. CDR3 residues: CASSQARLGLAGDTGELFF. DNA for the CDR3: TGCGCCAGCAGCCAGGCTAGGTTGGGACTAGCGGGAGACACCGGGGAGCTGTTTTTT.

The sample holds a few counts of this clonotype. CDR3 nucleotides: TGTGCCAGCAGCTTGCAGGGTTCTGATGAAAAACTGTTTTTT. This codes for CASSLQGSDEKLFF. The chain uses TRBV7-6 and TRBJ1-4, with D perhaps matching TRBD1 (5 bases). This CDR3 contains 14 residues. Trimming took 3 bases from V and 6 from J, leaving 11 bases between them. The germline V gene has CDR1 SGHVS and CDR2 FNYEAQ.

The chain couples TRBV7-8 to TRBJ2-7, with D perhaps matching TRBD2 (5 bases). This CDR3 comprises 14 residues. Trimming shortened V by 3 bases and J by 3 bases, and 12 bases separated the two germline ends. CDR1 is SGHVS and CDR2 is FQNEAQ in the germline V gene. As DNA, the CDR3 is TGTGCCAGCAGCTTGACTGGTAGCGTCTACGAGCAGTACTTC. Translation gives CASSLTGSVYEQYF.

The rearrangement uses TRBV9 and TRBJ2-1, with TRBD2 matching over 8 bases. The CDR3 has 15 residues. The germline V gene has CDR1 SGDLS and CDR2 YYNGEE. V trimming: 0 bases; J trimming: 1 base; junction bases outside the gene matches: 0. CDR3 sequence (DNA): TGTGCCAGCAGCGTAGGCGGGGGGTCCTACAATGAGCAGTTCTTC. Its translation is CASSVGGGSYNEQFF.

This clonotype was counted a single time. V is TRBV6-2 or TRBV6-3 and J is TRBJ1-2; D not resolved. This CDR3 is built from 12 residues. The V end was cut by 4 bases, the J end by 8 bases, with 11 bases between. Germline CDR1 MNHEY, CDR2 SVGEGT. The CDR3 coding sequence is TGTGCCAGCAGTTCCGGGATATGGGGCTACACCTTC. Its translation is CASSSGIWGYTF.

This clonotype was detected a few times. J is TRBJ2-2 and V is TRBV6-5, with D possibly being TRBD1 or TRBD2 (5 bases each). Trimming removed 2 bases at V and 8 bases at J, with 21 bases between. The length of the CDR3 is 17 residues. Per germline, CDR1 MNHEY and CDR2 SVGAGI. The CDR3 protein is CASSYPSGTQGSGELFF. CDR3 bases: TGTGCCAGCAGTTACCCCTCCGGGACCCAAGGCTCTGGGGAGCTGTTTTTT.

This clonotype was seen a handful of times. The chain carries TRBV12-5 and TRBJ2-2, with TRBD1 matching 8 bases. The germline V gene encodes CDR1 LGHNT and CDR2 FRNRAP. With V trimmed by 5 bases and J by 1 base, 6 bases remained unmatched. The CDR3 extends over 16 amino acids. The CDR3 here is CASGPPGTGNTGELFF. Here the CDR3 DNA reads TGTGCTAGTGGTCCCCCCGGGACAGGGAACACCGGGGAGCTGTTTTTT.

The rearrangement uses TRBV12-3 or TRBV12-4 and TRBJ1-4; D call uncertain. Trimming took off 4 bases at V and 5 bases at J, with 11 bases between the two ends. This CDR3 is 14 amino acids long. The DNA for the CDR3 is TGTGCCAGCAGTTCCCCGCGAGTCAATGAAAAACTGTTTTTT. Encoded protein: CASSSPRVNEKLFF.

Here the CDR3 reads CASSSAGVYGYTF. The DNA of the CDR3 is TGTGCCAGCAGCTCCGCAGGGGTATATGGCTACACCTTC. The chain uses TRBV7-6 and TRBJ1-2; D may be TRBD1 (6 bases). Germline V CDR1 and CDR2: SGHVS, FNYEAQ. V was pared by 4 bases and J by 5 bases, with 11 bases between. CDR3 size: 13 residues.

This clonotype was counted a few times. The rearrangement links TRBV28 to TRBJ2-7; 10 positions match TRBD2. This CDR3 contains 14 residues. Per germline, CDR1 MDHEN and CDR2 SYDVKM. J gave up 1 base and V 9 bases, and 6 bases lay outside the gene matches. CDR3 DNA sequence: TGTGCCAGTGGACTAGCGGAATTGTCCTACGAGCAGTACTTC. Translating gives CASGLAELSYEQYF.

This clonotype occurred a few times. CDR3 sequence reads: CASSLTGSFTDTQYF. Written as DNA, the CDR3 is TGTGCCAGCAGCTTAACCGGGTCGTTCACAGATACGCAGTATTTT. The genes are TRBV2 and TRBJ2-3; D remains ambiguous. Germline loops: CDR1 SNHLY, CDR2 FYNNEI. This CDR3 contains 15 residues. The germline V and J ends were trimmed by 6 bases and 2 bases, with 15 bases remaining between them.